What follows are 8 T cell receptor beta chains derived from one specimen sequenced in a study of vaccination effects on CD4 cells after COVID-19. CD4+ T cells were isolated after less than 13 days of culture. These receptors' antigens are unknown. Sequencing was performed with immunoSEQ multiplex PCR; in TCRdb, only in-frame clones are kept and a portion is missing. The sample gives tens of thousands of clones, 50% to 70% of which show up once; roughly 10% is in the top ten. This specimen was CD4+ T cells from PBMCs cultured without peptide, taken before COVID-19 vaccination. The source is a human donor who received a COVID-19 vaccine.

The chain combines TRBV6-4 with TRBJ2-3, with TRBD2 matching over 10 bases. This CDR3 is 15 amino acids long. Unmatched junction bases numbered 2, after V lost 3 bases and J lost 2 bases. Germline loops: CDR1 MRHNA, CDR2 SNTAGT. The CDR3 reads CASSESGGATDTQYF. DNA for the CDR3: TGTGCCAGCAGTGAAAGCGGGGGGGCCACAGATACGCAGTATTTT.

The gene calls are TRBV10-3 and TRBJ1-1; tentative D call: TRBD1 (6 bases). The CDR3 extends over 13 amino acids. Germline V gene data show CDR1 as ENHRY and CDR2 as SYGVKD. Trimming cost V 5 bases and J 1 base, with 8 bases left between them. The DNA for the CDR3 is TGTGCCATCAGTTGGGACACGAACACTGAAGCTTTCTTT. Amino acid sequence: CAISWDTNTEAFF.

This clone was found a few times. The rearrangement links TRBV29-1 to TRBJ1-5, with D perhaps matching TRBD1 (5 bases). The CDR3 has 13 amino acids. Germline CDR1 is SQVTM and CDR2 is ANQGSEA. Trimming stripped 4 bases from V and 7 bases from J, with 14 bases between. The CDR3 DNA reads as TGCAGCGTTGGCAGGGATCTTTCACAGCCCCAGCATTTT. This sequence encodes CSVGRDLSQPQHF.

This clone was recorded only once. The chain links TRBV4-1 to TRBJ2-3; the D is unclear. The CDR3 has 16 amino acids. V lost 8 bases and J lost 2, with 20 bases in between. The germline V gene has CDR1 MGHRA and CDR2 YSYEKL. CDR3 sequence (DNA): TGCGCCAGCGGGCCCTCGGTACGATCGAACACAGATACGCAGTATTTT. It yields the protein CASGPSVRSNTDTQYF.

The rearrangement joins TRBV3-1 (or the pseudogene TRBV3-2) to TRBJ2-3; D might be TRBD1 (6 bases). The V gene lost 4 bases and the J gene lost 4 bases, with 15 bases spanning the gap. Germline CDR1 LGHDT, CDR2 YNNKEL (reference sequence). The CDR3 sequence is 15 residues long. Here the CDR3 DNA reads TGTGCCAGCAGCCCGGGACAACATCTCGCAGATACGCAGTATTTT. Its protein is CASSPGQHLADTQYF.

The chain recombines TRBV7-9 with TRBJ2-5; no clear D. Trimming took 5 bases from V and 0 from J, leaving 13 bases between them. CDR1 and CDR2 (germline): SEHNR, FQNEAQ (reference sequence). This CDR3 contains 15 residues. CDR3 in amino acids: CASSPRNSNQETQYF. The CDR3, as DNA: TGTGCCAGCAGCCCGCGAAACAGTAACCAAGAGACCCAGTACTTC.

The CDR3 DNA follows: TGTGCTAGTGGTTTGGGGGCCAGGGTTGGAGCAGATACGCAGTATTTT. Amino acids: CASGLGARVGADTQYF. The chain is built from TRBV12-5 and TRBJ2-3, with TRBD1 as a possible D gene (5 bases). The germline CDR1 and CDR2 sequences are LGHNT and FRNRAP. CDR3 length equals 16 residues. With 1 base removed from V and 4 bases from J, the gap between germline ends came to 15 bases.

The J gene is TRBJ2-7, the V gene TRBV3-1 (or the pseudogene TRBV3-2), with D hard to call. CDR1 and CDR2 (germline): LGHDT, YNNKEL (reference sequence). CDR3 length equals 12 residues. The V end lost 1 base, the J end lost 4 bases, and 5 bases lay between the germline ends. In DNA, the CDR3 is TGTGCCAGCAGCCAAGGGGTTTACGAGCAGTACTTC. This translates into CASSQGVYEQYF.